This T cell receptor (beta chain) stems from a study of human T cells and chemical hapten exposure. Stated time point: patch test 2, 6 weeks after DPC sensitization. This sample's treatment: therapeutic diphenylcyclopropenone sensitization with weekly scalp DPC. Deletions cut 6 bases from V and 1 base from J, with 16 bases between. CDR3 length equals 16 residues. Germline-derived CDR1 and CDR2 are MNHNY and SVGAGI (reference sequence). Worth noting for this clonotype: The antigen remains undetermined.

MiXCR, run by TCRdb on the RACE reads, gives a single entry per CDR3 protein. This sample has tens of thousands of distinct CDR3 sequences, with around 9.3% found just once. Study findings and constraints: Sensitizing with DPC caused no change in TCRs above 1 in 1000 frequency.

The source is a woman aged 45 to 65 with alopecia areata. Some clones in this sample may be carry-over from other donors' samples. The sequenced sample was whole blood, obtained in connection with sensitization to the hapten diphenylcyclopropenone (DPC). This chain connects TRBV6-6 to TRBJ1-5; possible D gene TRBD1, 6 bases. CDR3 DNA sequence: TGTGCCAGCAGCACACCAGGGGACGGCAGCAATCAGCCCCAGCATTTT. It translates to CASSTPGDGSNQPQHF.